The clone carrying this T cell receptor (beta chain) was detected once. The source of the sample is a study of technical replicates of blood from four donors. TCRdb keeps only in-frame clones here, not all; method: immunoSEQ multiplex PCR. The sample holds about 79,000 clones, more than 85% seen once. CDR3 length: 18 residues. The source material was T cells isolated from PBMCs. The clonotype comes from a human donor in good health. Some clones in this sample may be carry-over from other donors' samples. The chain couples TRBV21-1 to TRBJ2-6; the table calls TRBD1, which could not be checked here. TRBV21-1 is a pseudogene. The CDR3 loop reads CASSKVRTDNSGANVLTF. CDR3 DNA sequence: TGTGCCAGCAGCAAAGTTCGGACAGATAACTCTGGGGCCAACGTCCTGACTTTC.